The clone carrying this T cell receptor beta chain was recorded a few times. Its antigen is currently unknown. Reverse transcription of all isolated RNA meant that expressed TCRB transcripts were sequenced. Only in-frame clones appear in the TCRdb table, and some are missing; sequencing was by immunoSEQ multiplex PCR. Of about 650,000 clones in the sample, around 12% are singletons; the top ten hold 0.095% to 0.15%. This CDR3 is built from 14 residues. Germline-derived CDR1 and CDR2 are MDHEN and SYDVKM. V was clipped by 3 bases and J by 0 bases, with 6 bases between them. The data were taken from a study of beta chain features in type 1 diabetes. As for the study in general: Patients did not differ from healthy donors in age, gender or cell yield.

Study conclusions and caveats: The study found moderately but significantly shorter TCRB CDR3s in all four CD4+ subsets of Type 1 diabetes patients.

The sample was naive CD4+ T cells from blood. The chain carries TRBV28 and TRBJ1-3; D gene uncertain. This receptor was taken from a man under 40 with type 1 diabetes. The CDR3 DNA is TGTGCCAGCAGTTTGGGCCCCTCTGGAAACACCATATATTTT. Its translation is CASSLGPSGNTIYF.